A selection of T cell receptor beta chains follows, all from one sample in a study of blood T cell repertoires in COVID-19. The protocol was immunoSEQ multiplex PCR, while the TCRdb copy is restricted to in-frame clones and leaves out a portion. The repertoire holds about 52,000 clones, with around 85% as singletons. Sequencing was carried out using peripheral blood. The receptors were sampled from a human donor in a cohort sampled during active COVID-19. Both conserved end residues are trimmed from each CDR3. Each record gives: V gene, J gene, CDR3 protein.

V gene: TRBV19; J gene: TRBJ1-2; CDR3 protein: ASSKETGAYGYT
V gene: TRBV4-2; J gene: TRBJ2-7; CDR3 protein: ASRLQQGGRDYEQY
V gene: TRBV11-3; J gene: TRBJ2-5; CDR3 protein: ASSTGQSLRETQY
V gene: TRBV20-1; J gene: TRBJ1-1; CDR3 protein: SAGKEGF
V gene: TRBV20-1; J gene: TRBJ1-5; CDR3 protein: SASSGRNQPQH
V gene: TRBV6-7; J gene: TRBJ2-1; CDR3 protein: ASTTDGGRHEQF
V gene: TRBV6-1; J gene: TRBJ1-1; CDR3 protein: ASSEFLATEAF
V gene: TRBV19; J gene: TRBJ1-4; CDR3 protein: ASSPRTAATNEKLF
V gene: TRBV27; J gene: TRBJ2-2; CDR3 protein: ASSLRRAWNTGELF
V gene: TRBV28; J gene: TRBJ2-1; CDR3 protein: ASSVAGGPRNEQF
V gene: TRBV2; J gene: TRBJ1-1; CDR3 protein: ASRPGQGMNTEAF
V gene: TRBV27; J gene: TRBJ2-5; CDR3 protein: ASSLQGEGETQY
V gene: TRBV30; J gene: TRBJ1-5; CDR3 protein: AWSKGRIGNSNQPQH
V gene: TRBV6-6; J gene: TRBJ2-2; CDR3 protein: ASRPDRSGTGELF
V gene: TRBV5-1; J gene: TRBJ2-1; CDR3 protein: ASSGRASSYNEQF
V gene: TRBV18; J gene: TRBJ2-5; CDR3 protein: ASSPEGGPRETQY
V gene: TRBV5-5; J gene: TRBJ2-5; CDR3 protein: ASSLKENQETQY
V gene: TRBV5-4; J gene: TRBJ1-4; CDR3 protein: ASSPDRGQGNEKLF
V gene: TRBV3-1/TRBV3-2; J gene: TRBJ1-5; CDR3 protein: ASSTGAGNQPQH
V gene: TRBV19; J gene: TRBJ1-6; CDR3 protein: ASLPGQGSPLH
V gene: TRBV28; J gene: TRBJ1-5; CDR3 protein: ASSLRGGTRPQH
V gene: TRBV6-1; J gene: TRBJ2-1; CDR3 protein: ASSAGAGGLIYEQF
V gene: TRBV6-2/TRBV6-3; J gene: TRBJ1-1; CDR3 protein: ASSYSITGPTEAF
V gene: TRBV28; J gene: TRBJ1-4; CDR3 protein: ASSRPEAEKLF
V gene: TRBV9; J gene: TRBJ2-7; CDR3 protein: ASSVAPTRQGSYEQY
V gene: TRBV5-1; J gene: TRBJ2-6; CDR3 protein: ASSQTTRGSGANVLT
V gene: TRBV19; J gene: TRBJ1-1; CDR3 protein: ASSIDRQGGAF